Reported below is one T cell receptor (beta chain). Its antigen is as yet unknown. It was with unique molecular identifiers that the TCRbeta library was prepared. Each CDR3 protein gets one entry after TCRdb re-called the PCR reads with MiXCR. The table lists 280,000 or so distinct CDR3 sequences, under 14% of them singletons, with about 25% in the top ten. The CDR3 has 13 amino acids. V was cut by 6 bases and J by 0 bases, with 6 bases left in between. Germline loops: CDR1 SNHLY, CDR2 FYNNEI. The data are from a study of T-cell reconstitution after alpha-beta-depleted transplantation in children. Whole-study results and caveats: The authors attributed T-cell counts and diversity one year after transplant mostly to newly produced T cells. Alpha-beta T cells about two months after transplant reportedly derived from several hundred expanded graft clones.

The clonotype was recovered from a male patient aged 2-9 years who had a stem cell transplant for chronic granulomatous disease, so the T cells may come from the graft donor. V is TRBV2 and J is TRBJ1-3; D is unresolved. The source was peripheral blood, collected 180 days after TCRalphabeta/CD19-depleted stem cell transplant. CDR3: CASRVDSGNTIYF. CDR3 bases: TGTGCCAGCAGGGTAGACTCTGGAAACACCATATATTTT.